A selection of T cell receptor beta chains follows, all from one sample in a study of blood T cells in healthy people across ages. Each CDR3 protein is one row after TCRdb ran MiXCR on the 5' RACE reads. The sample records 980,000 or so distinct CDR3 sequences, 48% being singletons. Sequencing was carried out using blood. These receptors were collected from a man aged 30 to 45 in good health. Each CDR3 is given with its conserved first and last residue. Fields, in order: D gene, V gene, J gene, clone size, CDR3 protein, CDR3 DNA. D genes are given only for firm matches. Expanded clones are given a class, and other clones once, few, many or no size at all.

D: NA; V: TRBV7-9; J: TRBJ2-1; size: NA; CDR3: CASSLGLVIGYNEQFF; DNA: TGTGCCAGCAGCTTAGGGTTGGTAATAGGGTACAATGAGCAGTTCTTC
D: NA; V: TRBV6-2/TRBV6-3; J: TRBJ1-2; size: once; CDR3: CASSAGRQAPNYGYTF; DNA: TGTGCCAGCAGCGCGGGCCGACAGGCGCCTAACTATGGCTACACCTTC
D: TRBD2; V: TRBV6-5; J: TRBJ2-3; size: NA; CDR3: CASSYRASGVRTDTQYF; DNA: TGTGCCAGCAGTTACCGGGCTAGCGGGGTGCGCACAGATACGCAGTATTTT
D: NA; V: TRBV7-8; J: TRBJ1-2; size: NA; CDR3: CASSLVMGRYTF; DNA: TGTGCCAGCAGCTTAGTCATGGGGCGCTACACCTTC
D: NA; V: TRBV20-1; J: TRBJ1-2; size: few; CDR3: CSARDKAGLSYGYTF; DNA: TGCAGTGCTAGAGATAAAGCAGGCCTTTCTTATGGCTACACCTTC
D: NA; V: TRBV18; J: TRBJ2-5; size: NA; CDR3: CASSPQKGDQETQYF; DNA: TGTGCCAGCTCACCACAAAAGGGAGACCAAGAGACCCAGTACTTC
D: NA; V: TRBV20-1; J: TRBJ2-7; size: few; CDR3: CSARASDLSYEQYF; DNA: TGCAGTGCTAGAGCGTCGGACCTATCCTACGAGCAGTACTTC
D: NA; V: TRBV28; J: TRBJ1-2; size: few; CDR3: CASRGDNEPYGYTF; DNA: TGTGCCAGCAGGGGGGACAACGAACCCTATGGCTACACCTTC
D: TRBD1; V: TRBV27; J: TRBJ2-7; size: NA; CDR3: CASSGGRQGNEQYF; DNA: TGTGCCAGCAGCGGGGGACGACAGGGGAACGAGCAGTACTTC
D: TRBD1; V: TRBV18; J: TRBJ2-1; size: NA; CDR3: CASSPTRDRTRNEQFF; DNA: TGTGCCAGCTCACCAACTCGGGACAGGACGAGAAATGAGCAGTTCTTC
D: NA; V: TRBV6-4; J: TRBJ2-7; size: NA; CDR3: CASIFGPKKVPYEQYF; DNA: TGTGCCAGCATTTTTGGGCCGAAAAAAGTCCCATACGAGCAGTACTTC
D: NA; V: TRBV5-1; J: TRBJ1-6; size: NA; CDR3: CASSWRLGEDSPLHF; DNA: TGCGCCAGCAGCTGGAGGCTGGGGGAAGATTCACCCCTCCACTTT
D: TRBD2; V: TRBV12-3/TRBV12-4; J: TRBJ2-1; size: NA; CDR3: CASPSGGGLAGESSYNEQFF; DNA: TGTGCCAGCCCTTCAGGAGGGGGACTAGCGGGGGAAAGCTCCTACAATGAGCAGTTCTTC
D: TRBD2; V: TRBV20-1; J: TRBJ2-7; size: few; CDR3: CSAPASSGGLYEQYF; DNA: TGCAGTGCTCCCGCTTCTAGCGGGGGACTATACGAGCAGTACTTC
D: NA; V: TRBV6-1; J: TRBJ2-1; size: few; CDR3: CATVTGFTYNEQFF; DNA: TGTGCCACCGTTACAGGGTTTACCTACAATGAGCAGTTCTTC
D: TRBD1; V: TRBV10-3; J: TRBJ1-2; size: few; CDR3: CAISIGAGGGYGYTF; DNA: TGTGCCATCTCGATCGGGGCAGGGGGAGGCTATGGCTACACCTTC
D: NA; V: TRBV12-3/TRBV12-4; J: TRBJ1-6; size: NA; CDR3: CASSLHYNSPLHF; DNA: TGTGCCAGCAGTTTACACTATAATTCACCCCTCCACTTT
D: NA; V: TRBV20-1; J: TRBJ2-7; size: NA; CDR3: CSARVLVYEQYF; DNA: TGCAGTGCTAGGGTACTAGTCTACGAGCAGTACTTC
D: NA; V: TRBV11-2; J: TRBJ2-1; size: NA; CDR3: CASSLVWDSRNEQFF; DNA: TGTGCCAGCAGCTTAGTTTGGGACTCCAGGAATGAGCAGTTCTTC
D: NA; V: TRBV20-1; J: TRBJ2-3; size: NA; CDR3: CSARDDEGIQYF; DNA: TGCAGTGCGAGGGACGACGAGGGAATACAGTATTTT
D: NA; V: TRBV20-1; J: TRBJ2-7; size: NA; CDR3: CSARRESGRSYEQYF; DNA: TGCAGTGCTAGAAGGGAGTCCGGACGGTCCTACGAGCAGTACTTC
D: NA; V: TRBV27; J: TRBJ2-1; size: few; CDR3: CASSFQPGATTPRNEQFF; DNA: TGTGCCAGCAGTTTTCAACCCGGGGCGACAACGCCTCGCAATGAGCAGTTCTTC